Listed here are 5 T cell receptor beta chains from one sample, sequenced in a study of identical twins. TCRdb re-derived calls from the 5' RACE reads in MiXCR, one entry per CDR3 protein. The repertoire consists of 1.5 million to 2 million distinct CDR3 sequences, with less than 35% occurring once and the leading ten covering about 0.27%. Sequencing was performed on cord blood. These receptors originate from a newborn girl in good health.

The V gene is TRBV9, the J gene TRBJ2-7, with TRBD2 as a possible D gene (5 bases). CDR1 SGDLS and CDR2 YYNGEE come from the germline V gene. Trimming took off 1 base at V and 5 bases at J, with 13 bases between the two ends. This CDR3 comprises 14 residues. The CDR3 protein is CASSVYGKADEQYF. The CDR3 DNA is TGTGCCAGCAGCGTATACGGGAAGGCGGACGAGCAGTACTTC.

This clonotype came up a few times. This rearrangement joins TRBV6-1 to TRBJ1-1; no clear D gene. The CDR3 is 14 amino acids. V lost 2 bases and J lost 6, with 13 bases in between. Looked up from germline, CDR1 is MNHNS and CDR2 is SASEGT. This CDR3 reads CASSERGDRAEAFF. The CDR3 nucleotides read TGTGCCAGCAGTGAACGCGGGGATAGGGCTGAAGCTTTCTTT.

The CDR3 nucleotides read TGCAGCCTTGTAGCTAGCTCCTACAATGAGCAGTACTTC. Its protein is CSLVASSYNEQYF. This chain joins TRBV29-1 and TRBJ2-1, with D possibly matching TRBD2 (5 bases). Near its end, the DNA agrees better with TRBJ2-7, so the J call may be wrong. The CDR3 is made up of 13 amino acids. Germline-derived CDR1 and CDR2 are SQVTM and ANQGSEA.

In this sample, this clonotype turned up a few times. The chain has TRBV6-5 and TRBJ1-2; 11 bases line up with TRBD1. Germline V gives CDR1 MNHEY, CDR2 SVGAGI. After removal of 2 bases from V and 4 bases from J, the junction contained 0 bases not matched to a gene. The CDR3 sequence is 14 residues long. CDR3 nucleotides: TGTGCCAGCAGTTACGGACAGGGGGCCTATGGCTACACCTTC. This codes for CASSYGQGAYGYTF.

The chain employs TRBV20-1 and TRBJ2-3; D gene ambiguous. This CDR3 region has 14 residues. Germline values: CDR1 DFQATT, CDR2 SNEGSKA (reference sequence). Trimming stripped 0 bases from V and 4 bases from J, with 11 bases between. The CDR3 coding sequence is TGCAGTGCTAGAGAGGCCCGCGCCGCAGATACGCAGTATTTT. Translating it yields CSAREARAADTQYF.